This T cell receptor (beta chain) is from a study of blood T cell repertoires in COVID-19. Study-wide context: In each case, the material was cDNA or gDNA derived from T cells, B-cell-depleted T cells, or PBMCs.

Clinical histories supplied by participants themselves formed the basis of cohort assignment. Clones were read by immunoSEQ multiplex PCR, and TCRdb kept only the in-frame ones, dropping some. The table shows fewer than 500,000 clones, with more than 70% occurring only once. Sequencing was carried out using PBMCs or T cells enriched from blood (not recorded which). This clonotype was sampled from a young man who had recovered from COVID-19.

The CDR3 nucleotides are TGCGCCAGCAGCGCGGGGACAGTTGCAACTAATGAAAAACTGTTTTTT. Residues: CASSAGTVATNEKLFF. The rearrangement links TRBV5-1 to TRBJ1-4, with 7 bases lining up with TRBD1. This CDR3 is built from 16 residues. J gave up 0 bases and V 4 bases, and 6 bases lay outside the gene matches. Germline V CDR1 and CDR2: SGHRS, YFSETQ.